This entry lists 9 T cell receptor beta chains sequenced from one sample in a study of T cells in Graves' hyperthyroidism and ophthalmopathy. Amplified TCR beta CDR3 regions came from RNA transcripts. The HTBI primer set was used in a first-round RT-PCR of the TCR CDR3. One entry per CDR3 protein results from TCRdb running MiXCR on the multiplex PCR reads. The sample holds approximately 400,000 distinct CDR3 sequences, about 15% seen once. The sequenced sample consisted of blood. These TCRs come from a woman aged 30 to 39 with Graves' hyperthyroidism.

The table lists this clonotype with many counts. The chain employs TRBV4-1 and TRBJ2-7; 7 positions agree with TRBD2. Trimming cost V 0 bases and J 4 bases; bases outside gene matches: 6. The CDR3 is 15 amino acids. CDR1 MGHRA and CDR2 YSYEKL come from the germline V gene. The CDR3 reads CASSQELAKPYEQYF. In nucleotides, the CDR3 is TGCGCCAGCAGCCAAGAACTAGCGAAGCCGTACGAGCAGTACTTC.

V and J are TRBV4-2 and TRBJ2-1; 11 bases agree with TRBD2. The junction had 8 bases not matched to a gene; V was cut back by 3 bases and J by 4 bases. The CDR3 has 17 amino acids. CDR1 LGHNA and CDR2 YNFKEQ come from the germline V gene. CDR3 DNA: TGTGCCAGCAGCCAGAAAACCGGGACTAGCGGTTACAATGAGCAGTTCTTC. Residues: CASSQKTGTSGYNEQFF.

This clonotype was counted only a few times. This sequence joins TRBV3-1 and TRBJ1-3, with D perhaps TRBD1 (5 bases). V shed 4 bases and J shed 4 bases, with 14 bases lying between them. The CDR3 has 15 residues. Germline V gene data show CDR1 as LGHDT and CDR2 as YNNKEL (reference sequence). The CDR3 here is CASSPSQGTGNTIYF. As DNA, the CDR3 is TGTGCCAGCAGCCCTTCCCAGGGAACGGGAAACACCATATATTTT.

This clonotype was detected ten times or more. The rearrangement uses TRBV2 and TRBJ2-7, with 7 bases matching TRBD2. The CDR3 covers 14 residues. V gave up 5 bases and J gave up 6 bases; unmatched junction bases: 10. Germline V CDR1 and CDR2: SNHLY, FYNNEI. The CDR3 region is CASSPTKAGSEQYF. DNA for the CDR3: TGTGCCAGCAGTCCGACCAAAGCGGGATCCGAGCAGTACTTC.

The gene calls are TRBV10-1 and TRBJ2-1; tentatively, D is TRBD2 (6 bases). This CDR3 spans 12 amino acids. CDR1 WNHNN and CDR2 SYGVQD come from the germline V gene (reference sequence). The ends were cut back, 8 bases at V and 6 bases at J, with 11 bases in the middle. CDR3 DNA sequence: TGCGCCAGCGGCGGGAACCTCAATGAGCAGTTCTTC. Its protein product is CASGGNLNEQFF.

At least ten counts were recorded for this clonotype. This chain uses TRBV28 with TRBJ2-7, with D unclear. Trimming shortened V by 3 bases and J by 10 bases, and 13 bases separated the two germline ends. Germline V gene sequence: CDR1 MDHEN, CDR2 SYDVKM. CDR3 length: 12 amino acids. CDR3 sequence: CASSLLSGRQYF. CDR3 nucleotides: TGTGCCAGCAGTTTGCTGTCCGGACGACAGTACTTC.

In this sample, this clonotype turned up many times. V and J are TRBV3-1 and TRBJ2-1; D ambiguous. The germline V and J ends were trimmed by 1 base and 1 base, with 8 bases remaining between them. The CDR3 has 15 residues. CDR1 and CDR2 from the germline V gene are LGHDT and YNNKEL (reference sequence). Here the CDR3 DNA reads TGTGCCAGCAGCCAAGTCTCGGGTTCCTACAATGAGCAGTTCTTC. Its translation: CASSQVSGSYNEQFF.

V is TRBV20-1 and J is TRBJ1-5; D is perhaps TRBD1 (5 bases). Per germline, CDR1 DFQATT and CDR2 SNEGSKA (reference sequence). The length of the CDR3 is 17 residues. Trimming took off 0 bases at V and 4 bases at J, with 19 bases between the two ends. CDR3 loop: CSARDPGPEGRNQPQHF. CDR3 sequence (DNA): TGCAGTGCTAGAGATCCAGGCCCGGAGGGGAGAAATCAGCCCCAGCATTTT.

This clonotype was seen only a few times. The chain links TRBV3-1 to TRBJ2-2; a weak D match, TRBD2 (6 bases). The V and J ends lost 4 bases and 8 bases respectively, with 14 bases between them. The germline V gene encodes CDR1 LGHDT and CDR2 YNNKEL (reference sequence). The CDR3 totals 14 residues. The DNA of the CDR3 is TGTGCCAGCAGCCGAGGACTATTAACTGGGGAGCTGTTTTTT. Its translation: CASSRGLLTGELFF.